One and the same sample provided the 9 T cell receptor beta chains below, sequenced in a study of OX40 agonist ivuxolimab in advanced cancers. Repertoires were generated with immunoSEQ multiplex PCR, while TCRdb's copy carries only in-frame clones and drops some. The data hold tens of thousands of clones, with less than 85% observed a single time. The sequences come from CD4+ or CD8+ T cells sorted from blood, collected in a trial of the OX40 agonist ivuxolimab. The receptor source for this set is an adult with an advanced solid tumor such as melanoma, head and neck, liver or kidney cancer.

V usage is TRBV27 and J usage is TRBJ2-7, with 9 bases that match TRBD2. Per germline, CDR1 MNHEY and CDR2 SMNVEV (reference sequence). V lost 3 bases to trimming and J lost 1 base; unmatched junction nucleotides: 1. The CDR3 is 14 amino acids. Here the CDR3 DNA reads TGTGCCAGCAGTTTCCTAGCGGGGTCCTACGAGCAGTACTTC. Amino acids: CASSFLAGSYEQYF.

The sample holds a few counts of this clone. The V gene is TRBV10-2, the J gene TRBJ1-6, with 8 nucleotides matching TRBD1. CDR3 length equals 17 residues. Per the germline V gene, CDR1 is WSHSY and CDR2 is SAAADI. Germline trimming cut 2 bases from V and 6 bases from J; bases unmatched to any gene: 9. CDR3 residues: CASSEGRDRSLNSPLHF. CDR3 coding DNA: TGCGCCAGCAGTGAGGGTCGGGACAGGTCTCTTAATTCACCCCTCCACTTT.

The chain links TRBV2 to TRBJ1-1, with 7 bases lining up with TRBD1. The germline V gene has CDR1 SNHLY and CDR2 FYNNEI. The CDR3 has 13 residues. V lost 8 bases and J lost 3; bases outside the gene matches: 6. Here the CDR3 DNA reads TGTGCCAGCTCGAACAGGGGCGACACTGAAGCTTTCTTT. It is translated as CASSNRGDTEAFF.

The chain joins TRBV7-8 to TRBJ2-7; D call uncertain. CDR3 length equals 14 residues. The V gene's germline CDR1 is SGHVS and CDR2 FQNEAQ. Trimming cost V 2 bases and J 1 base, with 9 bases left between them. The CDR3 here is CASSLLEGSYEQYF. In DNA form, the CDR3 reads TGTGCCAGCAGCTTACTAGAAGGTTCCTACGAGCAGTACTTC.

This chain joins TRBV7-9 and TRBJ1-4; D remains unclear. Trimming pared 5 bases from V and 3 bases from J, leaving 13 bases between. Germline CDR1 is SEHNR and CDR2 is FQNEAQ (reference sequence). The CDR3 has 15 residues. This CDR3 reads CASSQPLRSNEKLFF. The CDR3 nucleotides read TGTGCCAGCAGCCAACCCCTGAGGTCTAATGAAAAACTGTTTTTT.

The CDR3 spells CASSQGRTGDTQYF. For the CDR3, the DNA is TGTGCCAGCTCGCAGGGGCGCACAGGAGATACGCAGTATTTT. J is TRBJ2-3 and V is TRBV18, with TRBD1 as a possible D gene (6 bases). V was cut by 6 bases and J by 5 bases, with 15 bases left in between. The CDR3 totals 14 residues. The germline gives CDR1 KGHSH, CDR2 LQKENI.

J is TRBJ1-5 and V is TRBV7-2; D gene uncertain. Trimming pared 5 bases from V and 4 bases from J, leaving 6 bases between. The CDR3 sequence is 12 residues long. CDR1 is SGHTA and CDR2 is FQGNSA in the germline V gene. The chain's CDR3 is CASSHLNQPQHF. The DNA of the CDR3 is TGTGCCAGCAGCCACCTGAATCAGCCCCAGCATTTT.

This chain uses TRBV9 with TRBJ2-5, with D unclear. This CDR3 has 16 amino acids. Germline CDR1 SGDLS, CDR2 YYNGEE. The V end was cut by 0 bases, the J end by 4 bases, with 16 bases between. The CDR3 DNA reads TGTGCCAGCAGCGTAGGTGCCCAACCTCTCGGAGAGACCCAGTACTTC. This gives the protein CASSVGAQPLGETQYF.

The chain employs TRBV6-1 and TRBJ2-7; D call uncertain. Germline V gives CDR1 MNHNS, CDR2 SASEGT. The CDR3 spans 10 residues. The ends were cut back, 6 bases at V and 5 bases at J, with 5 bases in the middle. The DNA of the CDR3 is TGTGCCAGCAGGTTGCACGAGCAGTACTTC. Translation: CASRLHEQYF.